This section outlines one T cell receptor beta chain sequence together with its context. This clonotype was seen a few times. Its antigen remains unidentified. Per-base qualities were not stored, and no clone one base away is much larger. This record comes from a study of identical twins (dated by TCRdb to 2016 to 2017). For the study in its entirety: TCR alpha and beta repertoires from monozygotic twins, unrelated adults of various ages and cord blood were deep-sequenced to test whether fetal clonotypes persist. To rule out contamination, replicate twin experiments were performed at different times with different library preparation protocols.

CDR1 and CDR2 are read off the germline V gene as MNHEY and SVGAGI. The CDR3 spans 14 residues, from the cysteine through the phenylalanine. The retained sequence is limited to the CDR3, 42 bases, with the frame set at the first base. At the junction V is shortened by 4 bases and J by 4 bases, with 13 bases in between. Results and caveats for the whole study, not just this receptor: In monozygotic twins, out-of-frame TCR alpha sharing was systematically underestimated by recombination models, although the models agreed with sharing between unrelated individuals. Zero-insertion analyses could be partly confounded by invariant T cells such as MAIT and iNKT, though diverse VJ usage argued against such confounding for most clonotypes. Because the same donors could not be followed over many years, the conclusions depended on cross-sectional statistical analysis. Out-of-frame TCR alpha sequences shared between twins showed an excess of low generation-probability sequences compared with coincidental sharing between unrelated individuals. A weaker excess of twin sharing was found in beta out-of-frame sequences because the signal-to-noise ratio was lowered by fewer shared sequences. Fewer insertions were carried by abundant cord blood beta clonotypes; a weaker similar trend was observed in young adult naive repertoires, while no such trend was observed in memory repertoires.

All donors were healthy Caucasians. The twin cohort comprised three pairs of female monozygotic twins, all aged roughly 18 to 30 years. Miltenyi CD45RO+ enrichment and human naive T-cell isolation kits were used to isolate memory (CD45RO+) and naive T cells from PBMC. Receptor libraries were prepared by 5' RACE. Instrument on record: Illumina HiSeq 2000. A universal primer binding site was added through template switching, and the final cDNA carried a unique molecular identifier so that TCR cDNA molecules could be counted accurately. Specific primers in the conserved constant-segment region were used to synthesize first-strand cDNA for TCR alpha and beta chains. To control for contamination, each cDNA library was double barcoded with a SMART-Mk sample barcode plus Illumina barcodes. Two successive PCR steps introduced TruSeq adapter sequences along with Illumina sample barcodes. TCR alpha and beta cDNA libraries were sequenced on the Illumina HiSeq platform with custom primers. The source study handled its data this way. MiGEC processed the raw reads to extract unique molecular identifiers, while MiXCR was used to determine the CDR3 positions. For each individual, recombination models were inferred using an EM algorithm with the repgenHMM and IGoR tools. Shared clonotypes were analyzed with the tcR package in R, and sharing was normalized by the product of cloneset sizes. Out-of-frame nonproductive sequences were analyzed to study raw recombination free of thymic and clonal selection effects. TCRdb reran the public reads through fastp at Q25 and MiXCR, keeping productive beta chains. Entries that share a CDR3 protein sequence are merged under the most common genes and DNA. TCRdb's processing, not the authors' own work, is the source of the V and J calls. The sample contains around 240,000 distinct CDR3 sequences, roughly 7% of them found a single time. In total, the top ten clones hold roughly 3.4% of the sample.

These sequences were also reported in another study, on yellow fever vaccine responses in identical twins. The second study's authors report: The T cell response to vaccination in identical twins was reported by the authors to appear partly convergent and partly personalized. In identical twins, the study followed T cell clones that responded to the vaccine with precision.

This sequence originates from a woman aged 18-29 years in good health. Sequences were obtained from memory (CD45RO+) T cells sorted from blood. The intended sense of this specimen's cell subset or site label: CD45RO+ enriched T cells. The sequence joins TRBV6-5 to TRBJ1-2, with TRBD1 as a weak D call on 6 bases. The DNA sequence is TGTGCCAGCAGTTCACAGGGTCCGTCCTATGGCTACACCTTC. Protein translation: CASSSQGPSYGYTF.